This TCR beta chain originates from a study of blood T cells in healthy people across ages. Germline loops: CDR1 ENHRY, CDR2 SYGVKD. This CDR3 contains 15 residues. The V end lost 4 bases, the J end lost 1 base, and 12 bases lay between the germline ends. Next came a second PCR, run for about 6 to 11 cycles, which used a sample-barcoded 5' primer along with a J-beta primer mix. Per-sample output comprised a minimum of 2.5 million paired-end reads containing CDR3. TCRdb recomputed calls from the 5' RACE reads with MiXCR, one row per CDR3 protein. The sample lists hundreds of thousands of distinct CDR3 sequences, roughly three fifths occurring once. This clonotype was detected a few times. Its antigen is as yet unknown. Study-wide points: Older age coincided with a roughly linear decline in TCR beta diversity per million T cells. Diversity estimated from one million T cells was considered an underestimate.

Individuals who donated were healthy Caucasians from Russia aged about 6 to 100. The specimen was blood. The rearrangement uses TRBV10-3 and TRBJ2-3, with D hard to call. The clonotype comes from a man aged 55 to 70 in good health. CDR3 in amino acids: CAISGALERTDTQYF. The CDR3 DNA follows: TGTGCCATCAGTGGTGCCTTGGAACGCACAGATACGCAGTATTTT.